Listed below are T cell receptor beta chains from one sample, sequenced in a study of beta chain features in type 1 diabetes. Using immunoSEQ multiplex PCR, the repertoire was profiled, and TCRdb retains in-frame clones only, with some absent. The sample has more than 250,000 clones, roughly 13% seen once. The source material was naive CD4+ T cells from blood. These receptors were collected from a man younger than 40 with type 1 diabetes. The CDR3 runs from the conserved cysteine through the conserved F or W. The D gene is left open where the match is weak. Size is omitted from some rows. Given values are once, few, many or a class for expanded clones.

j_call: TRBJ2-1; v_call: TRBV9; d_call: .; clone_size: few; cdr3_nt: TGTGCCAGCAGCGCACTGGGTAGGGGGTCCTACAATGAGCAGTTCTTC; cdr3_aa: CASSALGRGSYNEQFF
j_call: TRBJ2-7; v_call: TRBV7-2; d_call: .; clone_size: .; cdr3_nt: TGTGCCAGCAGTCGGACAGCGCCCTACGAGCAGTACTTC; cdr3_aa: CASSRTAPYEQYF
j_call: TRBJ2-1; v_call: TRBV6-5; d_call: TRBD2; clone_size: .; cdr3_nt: TGTGCCAGCAGTTCCCGACTAGCAGAGTTCTTC; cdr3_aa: CASSSRLAEFF
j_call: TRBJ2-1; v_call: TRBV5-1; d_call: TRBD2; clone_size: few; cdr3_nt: TGCGCCAGCAGCTCGATGCTAGCGGGCTCCTACAATGAGCAGTTCTTC; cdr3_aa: CASSSMLAGSYNEQFF
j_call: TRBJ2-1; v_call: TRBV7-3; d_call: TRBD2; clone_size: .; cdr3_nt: TGTGCCAGCAGCTTAGTACTAGCGGCTTACAATGAGCAGTTCTTC; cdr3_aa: CASSLVLAAYNEQFF
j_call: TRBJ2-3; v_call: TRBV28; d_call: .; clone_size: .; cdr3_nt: TGTGCCAGCAGTGGTACCTCAGGTACAGATACGCAGTATTTT; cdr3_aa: CASSGTSGTDTQYF
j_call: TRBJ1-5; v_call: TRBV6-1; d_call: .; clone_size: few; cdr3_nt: TGTGCCAGCAGTGCTCAGGGGTGGCAGCCCCAGCATTTT; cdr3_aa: CASSAQGWQPQHF
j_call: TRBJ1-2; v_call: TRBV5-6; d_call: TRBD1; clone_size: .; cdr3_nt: TGTGCCAGCACCCGGACAGGGGGCTGGGATGGCTACACCTTC; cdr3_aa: CASTRTGGWDGYTF
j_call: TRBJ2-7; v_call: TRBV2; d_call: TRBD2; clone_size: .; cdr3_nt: TGTGCCAGCAGTAGCGGGAGTACCTACGAGCAGTACTTC; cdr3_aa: CASSSGSTYEQYF
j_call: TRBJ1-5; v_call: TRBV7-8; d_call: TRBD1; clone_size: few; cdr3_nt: TGTGCCAGCAGCTTAGGGGGGACAGGGGACGGCAATCAGCCCCAGCATTTT; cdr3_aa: CASSLGGTGDGNQPQHF
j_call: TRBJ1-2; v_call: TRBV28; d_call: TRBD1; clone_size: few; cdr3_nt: TGTGCCAGCACCCAGGGGGTCTATGGCTACACCTTC; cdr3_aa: CASTQGVYGYTF
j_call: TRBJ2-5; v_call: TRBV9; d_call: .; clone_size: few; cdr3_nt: TGTGCCAGCAGCGTAGGGAGAGCCCAAGAGACCCAGTACTTC; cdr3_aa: CASSVGRAQETQYF
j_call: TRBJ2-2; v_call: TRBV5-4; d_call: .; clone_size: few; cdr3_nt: TGTGCCAGCAGCTTAGGCGGTTTAAGCGCCGGGGAGCTGTTTTTT; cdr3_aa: CASSLGGLSAGELFF
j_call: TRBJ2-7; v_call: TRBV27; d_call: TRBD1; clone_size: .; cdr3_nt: TGTGCCAGCGGGTACGACAGGGGCGACGAGCAGTACTTC; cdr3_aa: CASGYDRGDEQYF
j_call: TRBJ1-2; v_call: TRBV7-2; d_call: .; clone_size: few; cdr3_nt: TGTGCCAGCAGCTCCGACATCGGTAGTGGCTACACCTTC; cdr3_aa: CASSSDIGSGYTF
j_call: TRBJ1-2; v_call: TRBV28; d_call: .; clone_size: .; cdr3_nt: TGTGCCAGCACCCAACTAACAGGGCCTTCAAACTATGGCTACACCTTC; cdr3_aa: CASTQLTGPSNYGYTF
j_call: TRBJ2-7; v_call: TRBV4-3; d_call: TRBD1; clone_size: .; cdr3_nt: TGCGCCAGCAGCCGCTCCGGACAGGGGTACGAGCAGTACTTC; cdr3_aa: CASSRSGQGYEQYF
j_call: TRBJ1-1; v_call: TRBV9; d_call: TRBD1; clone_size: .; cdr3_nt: TGTGCCAGCAGCGTAGGACAGGGGCTACCCACTGAAGCTTTCTTT; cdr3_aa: CASSVGQGLPTEAFF
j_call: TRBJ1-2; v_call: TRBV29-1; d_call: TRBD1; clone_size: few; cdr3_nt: TGCAGCGTTACCCGACCGGGACAGGGGGACTATGGCTACACCTTC; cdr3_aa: CSVTRPGQGDYGYTF
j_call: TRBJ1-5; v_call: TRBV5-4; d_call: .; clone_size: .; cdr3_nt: TGTGCCAGCAGTCTGGGGGGTGGCAATCAGCCCCAGCATTTT; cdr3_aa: CASSLGGGNQPQHF
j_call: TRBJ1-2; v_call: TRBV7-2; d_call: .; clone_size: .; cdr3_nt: TGTGCCAGCAGCTTCTCGGGGGGCGATGGCTACACCTTC; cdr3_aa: CASSFSGGDGYTF
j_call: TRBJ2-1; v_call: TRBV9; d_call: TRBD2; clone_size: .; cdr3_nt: TGTGCCAGCAGCGCCCATGGGACTAGCGGCTACAATGAGCAGTTCTTC; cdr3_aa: CASSAHGTSGYNEQFF
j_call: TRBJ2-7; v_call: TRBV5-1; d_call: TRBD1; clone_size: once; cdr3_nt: TGCGCCAGCAGCCCGGGACAGGGCGACGAGCAGTACTTC; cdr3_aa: CASSPGQGDEQYF
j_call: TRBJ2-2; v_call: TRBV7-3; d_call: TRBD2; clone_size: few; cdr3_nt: TGTGCCAGCAGCCCCCTAGCGGGAGGACAGTTTGACGGGGAGCTGTTTTTT; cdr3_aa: CASSPLAGGQFDGELFF
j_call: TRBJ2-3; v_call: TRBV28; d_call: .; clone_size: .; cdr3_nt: TGTGCCAGCAGTTTCGGGTCAGCGAACACAGATACGCAGTATTTT; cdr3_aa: CASSFGSANTDTQYF
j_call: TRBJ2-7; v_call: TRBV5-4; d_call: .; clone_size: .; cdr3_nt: TGTGCCAGCAGCTTGGATGCGAGCTCCTACGAGCAGTACTTC; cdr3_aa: CASSLDASSYEQYF
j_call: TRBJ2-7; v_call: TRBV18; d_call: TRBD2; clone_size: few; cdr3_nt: TGTGCCAGCTCACCCGGAACTAGCGGGCCTACCTACGAGCAGTACTTC; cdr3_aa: CASSPGTSGPTYEQYF
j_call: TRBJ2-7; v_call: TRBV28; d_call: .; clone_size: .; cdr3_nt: TGTGCCAGCATGACAGGCTACGGCGGCGAGCAGTACTTC; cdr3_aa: CASMTGYGGEQYF
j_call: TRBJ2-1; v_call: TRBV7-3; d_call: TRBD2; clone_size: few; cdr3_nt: TGTGCCAGCAGCCCACGACTAGCGGGGGGGAATGAGCAGTTCTTC; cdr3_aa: CASSPRLAGGNEQFF
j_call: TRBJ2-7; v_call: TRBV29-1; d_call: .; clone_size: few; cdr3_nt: TGCAGCGTTTCAGCGGCAGCGGGTTACGAGCAGTACTTC; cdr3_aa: CSVSAAAGYEQYF
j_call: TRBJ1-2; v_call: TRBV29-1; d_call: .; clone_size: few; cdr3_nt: TGCAGCGTAAGACGGCCCGGACAGAACTATGGCTACACCTTC; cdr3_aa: CSVRRPGQNYGYTF